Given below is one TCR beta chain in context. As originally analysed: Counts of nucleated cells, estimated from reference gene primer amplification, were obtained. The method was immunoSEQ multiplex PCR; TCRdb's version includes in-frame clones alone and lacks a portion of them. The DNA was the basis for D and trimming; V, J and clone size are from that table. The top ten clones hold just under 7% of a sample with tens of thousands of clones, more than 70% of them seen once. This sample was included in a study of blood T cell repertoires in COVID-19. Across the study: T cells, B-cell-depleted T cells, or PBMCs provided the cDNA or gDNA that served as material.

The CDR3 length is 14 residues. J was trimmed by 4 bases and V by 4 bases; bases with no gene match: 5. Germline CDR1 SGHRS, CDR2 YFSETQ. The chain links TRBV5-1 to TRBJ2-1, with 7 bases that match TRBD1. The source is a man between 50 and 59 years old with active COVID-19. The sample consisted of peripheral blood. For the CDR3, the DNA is TGCGCCAGCAGCGCAGGACAGGAATACAATGAGCAGTTCTTC. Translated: CASSAGQEYNEQFF.